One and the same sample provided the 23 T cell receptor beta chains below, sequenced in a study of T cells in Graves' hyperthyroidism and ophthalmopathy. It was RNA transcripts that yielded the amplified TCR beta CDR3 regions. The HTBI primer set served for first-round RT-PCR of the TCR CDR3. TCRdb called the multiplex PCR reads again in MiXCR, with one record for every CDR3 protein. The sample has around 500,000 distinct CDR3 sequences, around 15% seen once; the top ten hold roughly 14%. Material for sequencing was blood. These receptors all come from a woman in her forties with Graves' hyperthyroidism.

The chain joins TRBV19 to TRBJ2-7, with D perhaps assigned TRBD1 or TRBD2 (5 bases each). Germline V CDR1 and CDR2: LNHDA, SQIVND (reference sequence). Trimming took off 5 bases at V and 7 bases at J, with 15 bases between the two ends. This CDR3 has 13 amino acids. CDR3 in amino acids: CASSAGTPLEQYF. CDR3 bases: TGTGCCAGTAGTGCCGGGACCCCGCTGGAGCAGTACTTC.

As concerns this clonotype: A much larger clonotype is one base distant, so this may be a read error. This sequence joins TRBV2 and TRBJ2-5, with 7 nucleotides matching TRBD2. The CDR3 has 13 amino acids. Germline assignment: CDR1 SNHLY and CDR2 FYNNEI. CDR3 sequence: CAGSWEGKETQYF. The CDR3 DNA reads TGTGCCGGCAGTTGGGAGGGGAAGGAGACCCAGTACTTC. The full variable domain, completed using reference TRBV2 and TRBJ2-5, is EPEVTQTPSHQVTQMGQEVILRCVPISNHLYFYWYRQILGQKVEFLVSFYNNEISEKSEIFDDQFSVERPDGSNFTLKIRSTKLEDSAMYFCAGSWEGKETQYFGPGTRLLVL.

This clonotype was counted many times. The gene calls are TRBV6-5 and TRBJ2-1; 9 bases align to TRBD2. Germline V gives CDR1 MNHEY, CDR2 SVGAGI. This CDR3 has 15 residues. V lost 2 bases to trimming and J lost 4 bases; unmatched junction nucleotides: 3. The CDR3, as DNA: TGTGCCAGCAGTTACGCTAGCGGGGCTTACAATGAGCAGTTCTTC. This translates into CASSYASGAYNEQFF.

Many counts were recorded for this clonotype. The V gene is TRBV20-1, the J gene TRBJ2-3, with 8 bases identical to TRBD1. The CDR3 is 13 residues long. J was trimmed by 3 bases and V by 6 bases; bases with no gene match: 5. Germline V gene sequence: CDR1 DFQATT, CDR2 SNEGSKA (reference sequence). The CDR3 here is CSATRQGTDTQYF. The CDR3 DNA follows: TGCAGTGCCACGCGACAGGGGACAGATACGCAGTATTTT.

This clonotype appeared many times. CDR3 DNA: TGCGCCAGCAGCTTTGACATTGGGGGCACTGAAGCTTTCTTT. Translation: CASSFDIGGTEAFF. The chain has TRBV5-1 and TRBJ1-1, with D maybe TRBD1 (5 bases). V shed 2 bases and J shed 4 bases, with 12 bases lying between them. The germline V gene has CDR1 SGHRS and CDR2 YFSETQ. The CDR3 loop spans 14 amino acids. Supplemented by reference TRBV5-1 and TRBJ1-1, the full variable domain reads KAGVTQTPRYLIKTRGQQVTLSCSPISGHRSVSWYQQTPGQGLQFLFEYFSETQRNKGNFPGRFSGRQFSNSRSEMNVSTLELGDSALYLCASSFDIGGTEAFFGQGTRLTVV.

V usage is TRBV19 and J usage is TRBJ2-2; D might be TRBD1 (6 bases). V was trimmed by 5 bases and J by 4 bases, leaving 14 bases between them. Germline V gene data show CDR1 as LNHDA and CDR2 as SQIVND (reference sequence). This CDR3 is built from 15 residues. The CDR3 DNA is TGTGCCAGTAGTGGAGACAGGTTTTCCACCGGGGAGCTGTTTTTT. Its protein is CASSGDRFSTGELFF.

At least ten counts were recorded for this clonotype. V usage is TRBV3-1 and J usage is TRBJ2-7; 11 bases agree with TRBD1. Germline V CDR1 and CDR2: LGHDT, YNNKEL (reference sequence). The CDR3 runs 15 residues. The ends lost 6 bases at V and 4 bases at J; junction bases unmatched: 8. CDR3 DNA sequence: TGTGCCAGCAGTTACGGGACAGGGGGAAATTACGAGCAGTACTTC. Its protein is CASSYGTGGNYEQYF.

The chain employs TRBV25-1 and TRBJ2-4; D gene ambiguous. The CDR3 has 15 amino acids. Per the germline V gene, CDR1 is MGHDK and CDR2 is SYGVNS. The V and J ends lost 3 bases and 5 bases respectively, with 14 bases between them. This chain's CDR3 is CASSDRNSRENIQYF. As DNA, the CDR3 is TGTGCCAGCAGTGATCGGAATAGCCGGGAAAACATTCAGTACTTC.

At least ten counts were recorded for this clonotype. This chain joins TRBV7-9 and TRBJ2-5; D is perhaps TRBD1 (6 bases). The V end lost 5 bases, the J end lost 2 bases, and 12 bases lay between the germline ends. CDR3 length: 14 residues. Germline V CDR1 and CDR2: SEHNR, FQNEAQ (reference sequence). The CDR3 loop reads CASSEDRNQETQYF. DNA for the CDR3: TGTGCCAGCAGCGAAGACAGGAATCAAGAGACCCAGTACTTC.

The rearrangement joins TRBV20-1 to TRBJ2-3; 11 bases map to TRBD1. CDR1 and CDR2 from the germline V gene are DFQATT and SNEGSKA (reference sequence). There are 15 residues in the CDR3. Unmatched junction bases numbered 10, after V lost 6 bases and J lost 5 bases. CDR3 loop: CSAAKGQGVGDTQYF. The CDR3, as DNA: TGCAGTGCCGCCAAGGGACAGGGGGTAGGAGATACGCAGTATTTT.

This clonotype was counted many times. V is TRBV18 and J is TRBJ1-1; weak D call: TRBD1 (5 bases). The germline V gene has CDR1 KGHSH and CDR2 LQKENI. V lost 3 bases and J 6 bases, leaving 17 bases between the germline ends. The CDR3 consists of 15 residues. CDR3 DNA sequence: TGTGCCAGCTCACCGACACAGGTATCGGGTTCTGAAGCTTTCTTT. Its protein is CASSPTQVSGSEAFF.

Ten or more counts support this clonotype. The CDR3 bases are TGCGCCAGCAGCATAAGGACTAGCGGGACTGACTACAATGAGCAGTTCTTC. It yields the protein CASSIRTSGTDYNEQFF. V gene TRBV5-1 combines with J gene TRBJ2-1, with 12 positions matching TRBD2. V gave up 4 bases and J gave up 3 bases; unmatched junction bases: 8. Germline lookup yields CDR1 SGHRS and CDR2 YFSETQ. There are 17 residues in the CDR3.

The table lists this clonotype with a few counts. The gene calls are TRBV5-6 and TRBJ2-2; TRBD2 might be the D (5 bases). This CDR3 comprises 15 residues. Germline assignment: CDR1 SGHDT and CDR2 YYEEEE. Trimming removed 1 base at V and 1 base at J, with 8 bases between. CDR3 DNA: TGTGCCAGCAGCTTGTTTAGCGAGAACACCGGGGAGCTGTTTTTT. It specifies CASSLFSENTGELFF. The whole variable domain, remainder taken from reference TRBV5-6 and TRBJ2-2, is DAGVTQSPTHLIKTRGQQVTLRCSPKSGHDTVSWYQQALGQGPQFIFQYYEEEERQRGNFPDRFSGHQFPNYSSELNVNALLLGDSALYLCASSLFSENTGELFFGEGSRLTVL.

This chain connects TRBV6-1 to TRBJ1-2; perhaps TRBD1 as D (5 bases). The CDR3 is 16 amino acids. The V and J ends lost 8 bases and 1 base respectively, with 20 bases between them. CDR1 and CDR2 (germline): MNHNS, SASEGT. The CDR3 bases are TGTGCCAGCGTTCCCGACAGTACCTGGGTTAACTATGGCTACACCTTC. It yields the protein CASVPDSTWVNYGYTF.

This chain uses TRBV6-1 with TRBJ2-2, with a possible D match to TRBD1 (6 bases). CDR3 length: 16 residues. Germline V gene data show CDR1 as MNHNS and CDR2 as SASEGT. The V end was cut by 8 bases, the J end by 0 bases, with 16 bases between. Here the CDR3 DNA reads TGTGCCAGCTACCTGGGGGCCACGACGAACACCGGGGAGCTGTTTTTT. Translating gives CASYLGATTNTGELFF.

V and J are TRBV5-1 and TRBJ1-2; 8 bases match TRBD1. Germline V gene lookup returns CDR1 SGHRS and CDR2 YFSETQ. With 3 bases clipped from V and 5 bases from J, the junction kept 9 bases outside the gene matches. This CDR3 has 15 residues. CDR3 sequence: CASSSPDRAEYGYTF. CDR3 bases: TGCGCCAGCAGCTCGCCGGACAGGGCCGAATATGGCTACACCTTC.

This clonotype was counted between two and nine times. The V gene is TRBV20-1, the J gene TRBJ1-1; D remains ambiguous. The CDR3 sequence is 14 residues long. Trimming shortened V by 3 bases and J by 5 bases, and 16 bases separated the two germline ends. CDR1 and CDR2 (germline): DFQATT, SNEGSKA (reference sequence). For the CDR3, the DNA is TGCAGTGCTAGGTGGTGGCAGGAACAGACTGAAGCTTTCTTT. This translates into CSARWWQEQTEAFF.

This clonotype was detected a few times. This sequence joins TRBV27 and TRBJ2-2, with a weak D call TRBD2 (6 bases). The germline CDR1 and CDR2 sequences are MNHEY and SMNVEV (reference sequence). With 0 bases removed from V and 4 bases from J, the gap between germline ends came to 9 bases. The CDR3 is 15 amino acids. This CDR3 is CASSLSTGVTGELFF. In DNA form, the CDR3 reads TGTGCCAGCAGTTTATCGACGGGGGTCACCGGGGAGCTGTTTTTT.

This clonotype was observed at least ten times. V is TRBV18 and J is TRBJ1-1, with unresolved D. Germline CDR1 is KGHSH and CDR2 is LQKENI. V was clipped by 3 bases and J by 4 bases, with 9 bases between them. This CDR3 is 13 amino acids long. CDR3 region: CASSPWRSTEAFF. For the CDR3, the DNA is TGTGCCAGCTCACCCTGGAGGAGCACTGAAGCTTTCTTT.

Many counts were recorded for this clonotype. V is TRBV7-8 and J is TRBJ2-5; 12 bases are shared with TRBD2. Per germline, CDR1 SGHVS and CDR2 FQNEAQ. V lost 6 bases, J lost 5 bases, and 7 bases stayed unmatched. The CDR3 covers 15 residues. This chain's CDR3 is CASRLLAGGGETQYF. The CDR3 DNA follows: TGTGCCAGCAGACTTCTAGCGGGAGGGGGGGAGACCCAGTACTTC. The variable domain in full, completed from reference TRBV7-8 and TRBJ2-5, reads GAGVSQSPRYKVAKRGQDVALRCDPISGHVSLFWYQQALGQGPEFLTYFQNEAQLDKSGLPSDRFFAERPEGSVSTLKIQRTQQEDSAVYLCASRLLAGGGETQYFGPGTRLLVL.

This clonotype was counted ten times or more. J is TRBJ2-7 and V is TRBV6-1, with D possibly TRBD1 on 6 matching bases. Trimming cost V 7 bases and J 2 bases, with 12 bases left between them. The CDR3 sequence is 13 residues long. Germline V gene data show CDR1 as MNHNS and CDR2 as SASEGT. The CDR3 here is CASNNRAPYEQYF. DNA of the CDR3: TGTGCCAGCAATAACAGGGCCCCCTACGAGCAGTACTTC.

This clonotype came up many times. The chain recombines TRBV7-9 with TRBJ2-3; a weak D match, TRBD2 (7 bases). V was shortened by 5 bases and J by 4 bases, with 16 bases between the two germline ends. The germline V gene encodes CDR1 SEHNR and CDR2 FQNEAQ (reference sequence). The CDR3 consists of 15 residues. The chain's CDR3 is CASSPRGRESDTQYF. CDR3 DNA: TGTGCCAGCAGCCCGCGGGGGCGGGAGTCAGATACGCAGTATTTT.

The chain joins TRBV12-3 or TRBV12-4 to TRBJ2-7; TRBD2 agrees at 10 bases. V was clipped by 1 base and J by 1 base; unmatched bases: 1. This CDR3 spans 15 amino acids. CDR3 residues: CASSLVLAGSYEQYF. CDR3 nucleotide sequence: TGTGCCAGCAGTTTAGTACTAGCGGGGTCCTACGAGCAGTACTTC.